This is a list of T cell receptor beta chains from one sample in a study of blood T cell repertoires in COVID-19. This table comes from immunoSEQ multiplex PCR, and its TCRdb copy is limited to in-frame clones, with some not included. The table has fewer than 500,000 clones, approximately 87% seen once; the top ten hold around 0.95%. Material for sequencing was PBMCs or T cells enriched from blood (not recorded which). These receptor sequences come from a young woman with acute COVID-19. Both conserved end residues are part of each CDR3. A D gene is named only where the DNA matches it firmly. Only some rows state a clone size, as once, few, many or a class for expanded clones.

>TRBV5-1|TRBJ2-7|-|-
TGCGCCAGCAGCTTGGGGGCACAGGAGTACGAGCAGTACTTC
CASSLGAQEYEQYF
>TRBV6-4|TRBJ2-3|TRBD2|-
TGTGCCAGCAGTGACAGGGGACTAGGAGATACGCAGTATTTT
CASSDRGLGDTQYF
>TRBV19|TRBJ1-5|-|-
TGTGCCAGTAGCCCGACTGTATGGGGCAATCAGCCCCAGCATTTT
CASSPTVWGNQPQHF
>TRBV3-1/TRBV3-2|TRBJ2-7|-|few
TGTGCCAGCAGCCAAAAATGGGAGTCCCACGAGCAGTACTTC
CASSQKWESHEQYF
>TRBV3-1/TRBV3-2|TRBJ2-1|TRBD2|-
TGTGCCAGCAGCCTAAGTAGTGCGGGGGGGGTGTTCTTC
CASSLSSAGGVFF
>TRBV4-1|TRBJ1-5|-|-
TGCGCCAGCAGCCAAGGGTGGGGCGGCAATCAGCCCCAGCATTTT
CASSQGWGGNQPQHF
>TRBV19|TRBJ1-4|-|-
TGTGCCAGTAGCTTTAGGAGAGCAACTAATGAAAAACTGTTTTTT
CASSFRRATNEKLFF
>TRBV4-1|TRBJ1-5|TRBD1|once
TGCGCCAGCAGCCAATTCAGGGGGAAACAGCCCCAGCATTTT
CASSQFRGKQPQHF
>TRBV5-1|TRBJ1-1|TRBD1|few
TGCGCCAGCAGCTTGGGGATACAGGGGGGCACTGAAGCTTTCTTT
CASSLGIQGGTEAFF
>TRBV18|TRBJ2-7|-|-
TGTGCCAGCTCACCAAAAGAAGACACCCACCTCCGGTACTTC
CASSPKEDTHLRYF
>TRBV5-4|TRBJ2-3|-|-
TGTGCCAGCAGCGCAGGAGGGGGCGCGGGCACAGATACGCAGTATTTT
CASSAGGGAGTDTQYF
>TRBV9|TRBJ2-2|TRBD1|-
TGTGCCAGCAGTGACGAGACGTCAGGGGGAACGAACACCGGGGAGCTGTTTTTT
CASSDETSGGTNTGELFF
>TRBV18|TRBJ1-2|-|-
TGTGCCAGCTCACCACGACAGATCTATGGCTACACCTTC
CASSPRQIYGYTF
>TRBV7-2|TRBJ2-1|TRBD2|-
TGTGCCAGCAGCTCCGGGACTAGCGGGGACAATGAGCAGTTCTTC
CASSSGTSGDNEQFF
>TRBV29-1|TRBJ1-1|-|-
TGCAGCACAAACAGGGCCCCGCATGAAGCTTTCTTT
CSTNRAPHEAFF
>TRBV27|TRBJ1-1|TRBD1|-
TGTGCCAGCAGTTTATCCCGGACAGGTCTAAGCACTGAAGCTTTCTTT
CASSLSRTGLSTEAFF
>TRBV14|TRBJ2-7|TRBD1|-
TGTGCCAGCAGCCAGAGATTCCGGGACAGAGAAGAGCAGTACTTC
CASSQRFRDREEQYF
>TRBV19|TRBJ1-2|TRBD1|few
TGTGCCAGTAGTATGCGGGGACAGGGACGATTTAACTATGGCTACACCTTC
CASSMRGQGRFNYGYTF
>TRBV4-1|TRBJ2-7|-|-
TGCGCCAGCAGCCCTACTTACAGGAGCACCTACGAGCAGTACTTC
CASSPTYRSTYEQYF
>TRBV11-2|TRBJ1-3|-|-
TGTGCCAGCAGACAGACCCCTGGAAACACCATATATTTT
CASRQTPGNTIYF
>TRBV19|TRBJ1-1|-|few
TGTGCCAGTAGTATACAGGGAGGACAAGCTTTCTTT
CASSIQGGQAFF
>TRBV19|TRBJ1-3|TRBD1|-
TGTGCCAGTAAAGGGGACAGGACATTCTCTGGAAACACCATATATTTT
CASKGDRTFSGNTIYF
>TRBV4-1|TRBJ2-7|-|-
TGCGCCAGCAGCCAAACAGACAGGCCGAACTTCGAGCAGTACTTC
CASSQTDRPNFEQYF
>TRBV3-1/TRBV3-2|TRBJ2-7|-|-
TGTGCCAGCAGCCTCCGGACAGCCTACGAGCAGTACTTC
CASSLRTAYEQYF
>TRBV5-1|TRBJ2-7|-|-
TGCGCCAGCAGCTTCCGGGACAACTCCTACGAGCAGTACTTC
CASSFRDNSYEQYF
>TRBV6-6|TRBJ1-2|-|-
TGTGCCAGCAGGACTGACAGTCGCGGCGGCTACACCTTC
CASRTDSRGGYTF
>TRBV7-2|TRBJ2-7|TRBD1|few
TGTGCCAGCAGCTTAGGGACCTTCGGACAGGGGGGCTACGAGCAGTACTTC
CASSLGTFGQGGYEQYF
>TRBV18|TRBJ1-1|-|-
TGTGCCAGCTCACTACAGGGACAGAACACTGAAGCTTTCTTT
CASSLQGQNTEAFF
>TRBV13|TRBJ1-1|TRBD1|-
TGTGCCAGCAGCACGCGGGCAGGGGGGAACACTGAAGCTTTCTTT
CASSTRAGGNTEAFF
>TRBV18|TRBJ2-2|TRBD1|-
TGTGCCAGCTCACCGGGACAGGGGGGCACCGGGGAGCTGTTTTTT
CASSPGQGGTGELFF
>TRBV6-5|TRBJ1-3|-|-
TGTGCCAGCAGACTTATATCGGGGTGGGACACCATATATTTT
CASRLISGWDTIYF
>TRBV28|TRBJ1-2|-|many
TGTGCCAGCAGTCCTTTGGAACAGCGGGGCTACACCTTC
CASSPLEQRGYTF
>TRBV11-3|TRBJ2-1|TRBD1|-
TGTGCCAGCAGCTTAGAAAGCGGGACAGGGAACAATGAGCAGTTCTTC
CASSLESGTGNNEQFF
>TRBV3-1/TRBV3-2|TRBJ2-7|TRBD2|-
TGTGCCAGCAGCCCCAAGACTAGCGGGGGGTTCACCTACGAGCAGTACTTC
CASSPKTSGGFTYEQYF
>TRBV5-1|TRBJ1-1|TRBD1|-
TGCGCCAGCAGCTTGGGGGGGACAGTGAACACTGAAGCTTTCTTT
CASSLGGTVNTEAFF
>TRBV6-1|TRBJ2-2|-|-
TGTGCCAGCAGTGACGAGGGGGCCGGGGAGCTGTTTTTT
CASSDEGAGELFF
>TRBV4-1|TRBJ2-7|TRBD2|-
TGCGCCAGCAGCCCCACTAGCGGGGCCTCCTACGAGCAGTACTTC
CASSPTSGASYEQYF
>TRBV19|TRBJ1-2|TRBD1|-
TGTGCCAGTAGCAGACCCAGGGGGAAAGGGGGCTACACCTTC
CASSRPRGKGGYTF
>TRBV7-2|TRBJ2-3|TRBD2|-
TGTGCCAGCAGCTTAGTCGAGTGGCGGGGGGCCGGTTCCGTAGATACGCAGTATTTT
CASSLVEWRGAGSVDTQYF
>TRBV24-1|TRBJ2-3|-|few
TGTGCCACCAGTGATCCGACAGGCACAGATACGCAGTATTTT
CATSDPTGTDTQYF
>TRBV5-1|TRBJ2-7|TRBD1|-
TGCGCCAGCAGCTTGTCGATTGTTGGGACAGGGTATAGCGAGCAGTACTTC
CASSLSIVGTGYSEQYF
>TRBV6-5|TRBJ2-2|TRBD1|few
TGTGCCAGCAGTTACACAGGGGCTCACGGGGAGCTGTTTTTT
CASSYTGAHGELFF
>TRBV9|TRBJ2-1|-|-
TGTGCCAGCAGCCCCCTCCCCTACAATGAGCAGTTCTTC
CASSPLPYNEQFF
>TRBV4-1|TRBJ1-1|-|-
TGCGCCAGCAGCCATTCAGGAGCAGGGGCCTTGAACACTGAAGCTTTCTTT
CASSHSGAGALNTEAFF
>TRBV7-8|TRBJ2-2|-|-
TGTGCCAGCAGCTTAGTGGCTGCAGTTTCCGGGGAGCTGTTTTTT
CASSLVAAVSGELFF
>TRBV18|TRBJ1-1|TRBD1|-
TGTGCCAGCTCAGCCGGACAGGGGAACACTGAAGCTTTCTTT
CASSAGQGNTEAFF
>TRBV2|TRBJ1-1|-|-
TGTGCCAGCGCGCGGATCAACACTGAAGCTTTCTTT
CASARINTEAFF
>TRBV15|TRBJ1-2|-|-
TGTGCCACCAGCAGAGACGAGGTCGGGTTCTATGGCTACACCTTC
CATSRDEVGFYGYTF
>TRBV29-1|TRBJ1-5|-|once
TGCAGCGTTGAAGATCCGGGCAGGGTGAGCAATCAGCCCCAGCATTTT
CSVEDPGRVSNQPQHF
>TRBV5-1|TRBJ2-5|TRBD2|-
TGCGCCAGCAGCTTGGCAACTAGCGGGGGGCCCCTCCAAGAGACCCAGTACTTC
CASSLATSGGPLQETQYF
>TRBV5-1|TRBJ1-3|-|-
TGCGCCAGCAGCTTGGGCGGGACCGCTAGTGGAAACACCATATATTTT
CASSLGGTASGNTIYF
>TRBV6-2/TRBV6-3|TRBJ2-7|TRBD2|-
TGTGCCAGCAGTTACCTAGCGGGGGTTTCCTACGAGCAGTACTTC
CASSYLAGVSYEQYF
>TRBV9|TRBJ1-3|-|-
TGTGCCAGCAGCGCGCGGGACTCGGGAGGTGGAAACACCATATATTTT
CASSARDSGGGNTIYF
>TRBV5-1|TRBJ1-1|-|-
TGCGCCAGCAGCCCCCGGGGAGACCTAGGCACTGAAGCTTTCTTT
CASSPRGDLGTEAFF
>TRBV3-1/TRBV3-2|TRBJ1-5|-|few
TGTGCCAGCAGCCAAGTTTTAGGGGGCAATCAGCCCCAGCATTTT
CASSQVLGGNQPQHF